The rows below give T cell receptor beta chains drawn from one sample of a study of T cell responses to AZD1222 COVID-19 vaccine. The table came from immunoSEQ multiplex PCR; TCRdb's copy has only in-frame clones and leaves some out. The table lists 150,000 to 200,000 clones, just over 90% of them singletons. The sequencing used peripheral blood, collected 28 days after the second AZD1222 dose. The receptors stem from an adult who received the AZD1222 COVID-19 vaccine. The CDR3 runs from the conserved cysteine through the conserved F or W. The order of the fields is J gene, D gene, V gene, clone size, CDR3 DNA, CDR3 protein. D genes are given only for firm matches. Only part of the rows carry a size: once, few, many, or a class if the clone is expanded.

j_call: TRBJ1-1
d_call: -
v_call: TRBV4-1
clone_size: -
cdr3_nt: TGCGCCAGCAGCCACGCCACTTGGGGGGGTGAAGCTTTCTTT
cdr3_aa: CASSHATWGGEAFF

j_call: TRBJ1-5
d_call: -
v_call: TRBV6-2/TRBV6-3
clone_size: once
cdr3_nt: TGTGCCAGCAGTTCTGGCGTGGTCGGGTCCCAGCATTTT
cdr3_aa: CASSSGVVGSQHF

j_call: TRBJ1-1
d_call: -
v_call: TRBV7-2
clone_size: -
cdr3_nt: TGTGCCAGCAGCTTCAAACAGGGCACTGAAGCTTTCTTT
cdr3_aa: CASSFKQGTEAFF

j_call: TRBJ2-7
d_call: -
v_call: TRBV6-2/TRBV6-3
clone_size: -
cdr3_nt: TGTGCCAGCAGGCCTAACGAGCAGTACTTC
cdr3_aa: CASRPNEQYF

j_call: TRBJ1-4
d_call: TRBD1
v_call: TRBV15
clone_size: -
cdr3_nt: TGTGCCACCAGCCTTCGGACAGGCAATGAAAAACTGTTTTTT
cdr3_aa: CATSLRTGNEKLFF

j_call: TRBJ2-3
d_call: -
v_call: TRBV5-1
clone_size: -
cdr3_nt: TGCGCCAGCAGCTTCGACACCGACCAGGATACGCAGTATTTT
cdr3_aa: CASSFDTDQDTQYF

j_call: TRBJ2-7
d_call: TRBD1
v_call: TRBV9
clone_size: -
cdr3_nt: TGTGCCAGCAGCGCCGGGACAGCAGTCTCCTACGAGCAGTACTTC
cdr3_aa: CASSAGTAVSYEQYF

j_call: TRBJ1-1
d_call: -
v_call: TRBV11-1
clone_size: many
cdr3_nt: TGTGCCAGCAGCTTAGGACTGAACACTGAAGCTTTCTTT
cdr3_aa: CASSLGLNTEAFF

j_call: TRBJ1-6
d_call: -
v_call: TRBV15
clone_size: -
cdr3_nt: TGTGCCACCAACTCGGACGAGAATTCACCCCTCCACTTT
cdr3_aa: CATNSDENSPLHF

j_call: TRBJ2-1
d_call: -
v_call: TRBV15
clone_size: -
cdr3_nt: TGTGCCACCAATCGAGCACCCGAGATCAATGAGCAGTTCTTC
cdr3_aa: CATNRAPEINEQFF

j_call: TRBJ1-5
d_call: TRBD1
v_call: TRBV5-5
clone_size: -
cdr3_nt: TGTGCCAGCAGCTTTTACAGGGGACTTAGCAATCAGCCCCAGCATTTT
cdr3_aa: CASSFYRGLSNQPQHF

j_call: TRBJ1-1
d_call: TRBD1
v_call: TRBV5-1
clone_size: -
cdr3_nt: TGCGCCAGCAGCCTGGGACAGCTCATGAACACTGAAGCTTTCTTT
cdr3_aa: CASSLGQLMNTEAFF

j_call: TRBJ1-5
d_call: -
v_call: TRBV27
clone_size: -
cdr3_nt: TGTGCCAGCAAAGGGGCCGATCAGCCCCAGCATTTT
cdr3_aa: CASKGADQPQHF

j_call: TRBJ2-3
d_call: TRBD1
v_call: TRBV7-2
clone_size: once
cdr3_nt: TGTGCCAGCAGCTTAGCGTGGGGAGGCAGGGGGCGCATAGATACGCAGTATTTT
cdr3_aa: CASSLAWGGRGRIDTQYF

j_call: TRBJ2-7
d_call: TRBD1
v_call: TRBV6-5
clone_size: -
cdr3_nt: TGTGCCAGCAGGGCCGGGACAGAGCTCTACGAGCAGTACTTC
cdr3_aa: CASRAGTELYEQYF

j_call: TRBJ1-2
d_call: -
v_call: TRBV14
clone_size: -
cdr3_nt: TGTGCCAGCAGGAACTACACAGCGCCGTATGGCTACACCTTC
cdr3_aa: CASRNYTAPYGYTF

j_call: TRBJ1-1
d_call: -
v_call: TRBV21-1
clone_size: -
cdr3_nt: TGTGCCAGCAGCAAATACCGGGACAGGGGGCCCACTGAAGCTTTCTTT
cdr3_aa: CASSKYRDRGPTEAFF

j_call: TRBJ1-3
d_call: -
v_call: TRBV2
clone_size: -
cdr3_nt: TGTGCCACCGGCAGGGAGGGAAACACCATATATTTT
cdr3_aa: CATGREGNTIYF

j_call: TRBJ2-1
d_call: TRBD2
v_call: TRBV9
clone_size: -
cdr3_nt: TGTGCCAGCAGCGTAGGGGCCGGGACTACCTACAATGAGCAGTTCTTC
cdr3_aa: CASSVGAGTTYNEQFF

j_call: TRBJ2-7
d_call: TRBD1
v_call: TRBV19
clone_size: -
cdr3_nt: TGTGCCAGTAGTAAAAATGGGGCCGGGACAGTCTCCTACGAGCAGTACTTC
cdr3_aa: CASSKNGAGTVSYEQYF

j_call: TRBJ2-5
d_call: TRBD1
v_call: TRBV5-6
clone_size: -
cdr3_nt: TGTGCCAGCAGCTTGGCCCGACAGGGTACAGAGACCCAGTACTTC
cdr3_aa: CASSLARQGTETQYF

j_call: TRBJ1-4
d_call: TRBD1
v_call: TRBV7-9
clone_size: -
cdr3_nt: TGTGCCAGCAGCTTGCCAGGGGGAGGGGTATCGAGTGAAAAACTGTTTTTT
cdr3_aa: CASSLPGGGVSSEKLFF

j_call: TRBJ2-5
d_call: TRBD2
v_call: TRBV14
clone_size: -
cdr3_nt: TGTGCCAGCAGCCAATTAGCGGGAGGCTGGGAGACCCAGTACTTC
cdr3_aa: CASSQLAGGWETQYF

j_call: TRBJ1-2
d_call: TRBD1
v_call: TRBV4-1
clone_size: -
cdr3_nt: TGCGCCAGCAGCCAAGAGTTGCGGACAGGGTATGGCTACACCTTC
cdr3_aa: CASSQELRTGYGYTF

j_call: TRBJ1-2
d_call: -
v_call: TRBV7-7
clone_size: -
cdr3_nt: TGTGCTAGCAGCCCTTTGTATCCTCCAGCAAACTATGGCTACACCTTC
cdr3_aa: CASSPLYPPANYGYTF

j_call: TRBJ2-3
d_call: -
v_call: TRBV19
clone_size: -
cdr3_nt: TGTGCCAGTAGTATAAGTCGGGAGTCGACGCAGTATTTT
cdr3_aa: CASSISRESTQYF

j_call: TRBJ2-7
d_call: -
v_call: TRBV4-2
clone_size: -
cdr3_nt: TGTGCCAGCAGCCAAGGGGGGGCAGGGGGAGCCTACGAGCAGTACTTC
cdr3_aa: CASSQGGAGGAYEQYF

j_call: TRBJ1-5
d_call: TRBD1
v_call: TRBV27
clone_size: once
cdr3_nt: TGTGCCAGCAGTGAAGGGACAGGGGGTCGGAATCAGCCCCAGCATTTT
cdr3_aa: CASSEGTGGRNQPQHF

j_call: TRBJ1-2
d_call: TRBD1
v_call: TRBV28
clone_size: -
cdr3_nt: TGTGCCAGCATGAGACAGGGGAACTATGGCTACACCTTC
cdr3_aa: CASMRQGNYGYTF

j_call: TRBJ2-7
d_call: -
v_call: TRBV4-3
clone_size: -
cdr3_nt: TGCGCCAGCAGCCAAGCCCCCCACAGGTACGAGCAGTACTTC
cdr3_aa: CASSQAPHRYEQYF

j_call: TRBJ2-1
d_call: -
v_call: TRBV11-2
clone_size: -
cdr3_nt: TGTGCCAGCAGCCCGGGACCGGCGGCGTTCTTC
cdr3_aa: CASSPGPAAFF

j_call: TRBJ2-3
d_call: TRBD1
v_call: TRBV19
clone_size: -
cdr3_nt: TGTGCCAGTAGTGACAGGGCTAATACGCAGTATTTT
cdr3_aa: CASSDRANTQYF

j_call: TRBJ1-4
d_call: -
v_call: TRBV12-5
clone_size: -
cdr3_nt: TGTGCTACGGAACAGGATTCTAATGAAAAACTGTTTTTT
cdr3_aa: CATEQDSNEKLFF

j_call: TRBJ2-7
d_call: -
v_call: TRBV7-9
clone_size: once
cdr3_nt: TGTGCCAGCAGCTTAGTTTCGGGAGTCCCCTACGAGCAGTACTTC
cdr3_aa: CASSLVSGVPYEQYF

j_call: TRBJ2-3
d_call: -
v_call: TRBV9
clone_size: -
cdr3_nt: TGTGCCAGCAGCGTAGTTGAGCGGGCAGATACGCAGTATTTT
cdr3_aa: CASSVVERADTQYF

j_call: TRBJ1-1
d_call: -
v_call: TRBV28
clone_size: -
cdr3_nt: TGTGCCAGCAACCCCGACGGATGGTCGAACACTGAAGCTTTCTTT
cdr3_aa: CASNPDGWSNTEAFF

j_call: TRBJ1-4
d_call: TRBD1
v_call: TRBV11-1
clone_size: -
cdr3_nt: TGTGCCAGCAGCTCCTCCGGGACAGGGGCTAATGAAAAACTGTTTTTT
cdr3_aa: CASSSSGTGANEKLFF

j_call: TRBJ2-1
d_call: TRBD1
v_call: TRBV15
clone_size: -
cdr3_nt: TGTGCCACCAGCGACGACAGGGGTAGTGGCGGGAATGAGCAGTTCTTC
cdr3_aa: CATSDDRGSGGNEQFF

j_call: TRBJ2-7
d_call: TRBD2
v_call: TRBV27
clone_size: -
cdr3_nt: TGTGCCAGCAGTTTACTTCGCGGGGGGTCCTCCTACGAGCAGTACTTC
cdr3_aa: CASSLLRGGSSYEQYF

j_call: TRBJ1-2
d_call: TRBD1
v_call: TRBV12-3/TRBV12-4
clone_size: -
cdr3_nt: TGTGCCAGCAGTCTACAGGGGGTCTATGGCTACACCTTC
cdr3_aa: CASSLQGVYGYTF